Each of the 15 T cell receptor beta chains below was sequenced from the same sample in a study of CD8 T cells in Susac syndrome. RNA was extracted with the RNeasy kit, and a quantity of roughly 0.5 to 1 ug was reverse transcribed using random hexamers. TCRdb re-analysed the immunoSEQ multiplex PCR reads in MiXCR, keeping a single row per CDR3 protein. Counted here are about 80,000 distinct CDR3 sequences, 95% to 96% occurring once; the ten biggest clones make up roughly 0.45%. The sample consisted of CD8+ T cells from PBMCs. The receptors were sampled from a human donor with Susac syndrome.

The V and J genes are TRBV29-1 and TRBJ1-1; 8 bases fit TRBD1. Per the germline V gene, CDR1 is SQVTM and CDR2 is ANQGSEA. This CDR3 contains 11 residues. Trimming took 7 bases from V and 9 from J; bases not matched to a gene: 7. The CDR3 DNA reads TGCAGCGCGGACCAGGGGGCGCAAGCTTTCTTT. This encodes CSADQGAQAFF.

The CDR3 spells CASSNRGEADGYTF. CDR3 bases: TGTGCCAGCAGCAACAGGGGGGAGGCAGATGGCTACACCTTC. V and J are TRBV7-9 and TRBJ1-2; 8 bases fit TRBD1. The CDR3 contains 14 residues. Germline trimming cut 5 bases from V and 6 bases from J; bases unmatched to any gene: 8. CDR1 and CDR2 from the germline V gene are SEHNR and FQNEAQ (reference sequence).

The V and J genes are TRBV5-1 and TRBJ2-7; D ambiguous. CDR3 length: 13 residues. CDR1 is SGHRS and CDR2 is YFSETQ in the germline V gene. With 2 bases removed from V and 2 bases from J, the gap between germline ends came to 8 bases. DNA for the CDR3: TGCGCCAGCAGCTTAGATCAGACCTACGAGCAGTACTTC. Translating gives CASSLDQTYEQYF.

The CDR3 sequence: CASSLGGDEQYV. For the CDR3, the DNA is TGTGCCAGCAGCTTAGGGGGAGACGAGCAGTACGTC. The gene calls are TRBV7-8 and TRBJ2-7; maybe TRBD2 (5 bases). Trimming left V 1 base short and J 5 bases short, with 6 bases between. The CDR3 covers 12 residues. Germline assignment: CDR1 SGHVS and CDR2 FQNEAQ.

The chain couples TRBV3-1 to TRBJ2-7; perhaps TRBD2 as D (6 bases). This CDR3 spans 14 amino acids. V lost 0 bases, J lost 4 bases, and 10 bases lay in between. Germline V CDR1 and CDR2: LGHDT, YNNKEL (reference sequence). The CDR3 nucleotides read TGTGCCAGCAGCCAAGATCCGGGGGAATACGAGCAGTACTTC. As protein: CASSQDPGEYEQYF.

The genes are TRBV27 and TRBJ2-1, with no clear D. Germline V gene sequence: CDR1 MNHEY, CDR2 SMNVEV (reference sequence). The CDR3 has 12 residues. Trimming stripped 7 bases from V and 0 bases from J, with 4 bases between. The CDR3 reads CASMDSYNEQFF. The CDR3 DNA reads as TGTGCCAGCATGGACTCCTACAATGAGCAGTTCTTC.

Here the CDR3 DNA reads TGTGCCAGCAGTCCCCAGGATACGCAGTATTTT. Protein sequence: CASSPQDTQYF. The chain employs TRBV12-3 or TRBV12-4 and TRBJ2-3; D is unclear. The CDR3 covers 11 residues. V lost 5 bases and J lost 6, with 6 bases in between.

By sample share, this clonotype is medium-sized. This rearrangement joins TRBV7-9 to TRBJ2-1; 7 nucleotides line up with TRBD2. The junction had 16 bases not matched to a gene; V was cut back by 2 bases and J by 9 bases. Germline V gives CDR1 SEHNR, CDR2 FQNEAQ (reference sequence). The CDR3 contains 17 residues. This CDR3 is CASSLRGEGSPAAEQFF. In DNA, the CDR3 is TGTGCCAGCAGCTTAAGAGGGGAGGGGAGCCCCGCGGCTGAGCAGTTCTTC.

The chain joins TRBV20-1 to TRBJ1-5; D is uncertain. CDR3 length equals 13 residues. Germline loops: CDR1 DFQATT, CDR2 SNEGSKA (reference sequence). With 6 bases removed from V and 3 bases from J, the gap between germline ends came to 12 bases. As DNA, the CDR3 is TGCAGTGCCCCGTTGGATCCCAATCAGCCCCAGCATTTT. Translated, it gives CSAPLDPNQPQHF.

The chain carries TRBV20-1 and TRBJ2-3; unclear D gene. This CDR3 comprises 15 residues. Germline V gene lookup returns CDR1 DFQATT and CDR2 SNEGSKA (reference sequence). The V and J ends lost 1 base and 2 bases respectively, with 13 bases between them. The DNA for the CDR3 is TGCAGTGCTAGAGGTCCCGGAGTGCCCACAGATACGCAGTATTTT. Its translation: CSARGPGVPTDTQYF.

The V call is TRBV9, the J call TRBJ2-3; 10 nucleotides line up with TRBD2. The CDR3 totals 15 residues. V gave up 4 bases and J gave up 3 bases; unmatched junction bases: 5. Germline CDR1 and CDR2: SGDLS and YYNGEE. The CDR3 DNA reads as TGTGCCAGCAGCTCTAGCGGGAGTATGACAGATACGCAGTATTTT. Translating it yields CASSSSGSMTDTQYF.

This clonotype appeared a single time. The CDR3 reads CASSYGSVYEQYV. CDR3 sequence (DNA): TGTGCCAGCAGTTACGGTTCCGTCTACGAGCAGTACGTC. V and J are TRBV6-2 or TRBV6-3 and TRBJ2-7; D is undetermined. This CDR3 spans 13 amino acids. V lost 2 bases to trimming and J lost 3 bases, with 8 bases between them. From germline, CDR1 is MNHEY and CDR2 SVGEGT.

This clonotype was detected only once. This CDR3 is CASSTSDGSYEQYV. In nucleotides, the CDR3 is TGCGCCAGCAGCACCTCGGACGGATCCTACGAGCAGTACGTC. The chain carries TRBV5-1 and TRBJ2-7, with no clear D. This CDR3 is 14 amino acids long. CDR1 SGHRS and CDR2 YFSETQ come from the germline V gene. V gave up 4 bases and J gave up 1 base, with 12 bases separating them.

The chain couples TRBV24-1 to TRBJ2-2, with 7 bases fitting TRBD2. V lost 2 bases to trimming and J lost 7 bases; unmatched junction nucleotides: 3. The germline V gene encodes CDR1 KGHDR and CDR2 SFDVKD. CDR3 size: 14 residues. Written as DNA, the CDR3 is TGTGCCACCAGTGATTCGCGGGGGATCGGGGAGCTGTTTTTT. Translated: CATSDSRGIGELFF.

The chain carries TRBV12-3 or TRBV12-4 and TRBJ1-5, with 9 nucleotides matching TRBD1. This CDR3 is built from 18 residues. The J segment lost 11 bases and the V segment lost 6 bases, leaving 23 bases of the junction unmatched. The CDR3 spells CASRRRDRAIGSYPAQHF. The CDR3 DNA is TGTGCCAGCAGGAGACGGGACAGGGCGATTGGGTCGTACCCTGCCCAGCATTTT.